The 21 T cell receptor beta chains listed next were all sequenced from one sample in a study of post-analysis software for immune sequencing data. The TCR beta cDNA libraries contained unique molecular identifiers. A single record per CDR3 protein comes from TCRdb applying MiXCR to the PCR reads. The sample has about 680,000 distinct CDR3 sequences; approximately 59% are singletons. For these receptors, no antigen is known. Study results and limitations: Elevated frequency relative to controls characterized four to six TRBV segments in patients, TRBV5-6, TRBV5-1 and TRBV20-1 among them.

Sequenced: blood. These receptors came from a girl aged 2 to 10 with multiple sclerosis.

The chain combines TRBV3-1 with TRBJ2-5; D tentatively fits TRBD1 or TRBD2 (6 bases each). With the DNA end fitting TRBJ2-7 better, the J assignment may be wrong. The CDR3 is 15 amino acids. Germline CDR1 is LGHDT and CDR2 is YNNKEL (reference sequence). CDR3 nucleotide sequence: TGTGCCAGCAGCCAAGATCTCTCGGGGGCCCACGAGCAGTACTTC. The encoded protein is CASSQDLSGAHEQYF.

The V call is TRBV2, the J call TRBJ1-1; D call uncertain. CDR3 length equals 15 residues. The V and J ends lost 5 bases and 1 base respectively, with 14 bases between them. The V gene's germline CDR1 is SNHLY and CDR2 FYNNEI. CDR3 sequence reads: CASSLYRVPNTEAFF. CDR3 in DNA: TGTGCCAGCAGTCTCTATAGGGTGCCGAACACTGAAGCTTTCTTT.

The V call is TRBV9, the J call TRBJ2-3; TRBD2 agrees at 7 bases. The CDR3 has 15 amino acids. V shed 0 bases, J shed 1 base, and the junction held 2 bases outside the gene matches. Germline CDR1 and CDR2: SGDLS and YYNGEE. CDR3: CASSVGGRGTDTQYF. CDR3 sequence (DNA): TGTGCCAGCAGCGTAGGCGGGAGAGGCACAGATACGCAGTATTTT.

The rearrangement uses TRBV11-2 and TRBJ2-5, with D possibly being TRBD1 (5 bases). V lost 1 base and J 5 bases, leaving 14 bases between the germline ends. The germline gives CDR1 SGHAT, CDR2 FQNNGV. This CDR3 contains 15 residues. CDR3 nucleotide sequence: TGTGCCAGCAGCTTAGGGGCTAGTGCAGGGGAGACCCAGTACTTC. Translating gives CASSLGASAGETQYF.

J is TRBJ2-5 and V is TRBV7-9; possible D gene TRBD2, 5 bases. This CDR3 spans 14 amino acids. Germline lookup yields CDR1 SEHNR and CDR2 FQNEAQ (reference sequence). V lost 5 bases to trimming and J lost 5 bases, with 15 bases between them. CDR3 nucleotides: TGTGCCAGCAGCCCCCTGAGGGTGGGGGAGACCCAGTACTTC. Protein: CASSPLRVGETQYF.

To note about this clonotype: Mismatch with germline at one junction end may stem from a read error. The chain joins TRBV7-7 to TRBJ2-5; no firm D call. Gene TRBJ2-1 matches the end of the DNA better, so the J call may be wrong. The germline V gene encodes CDR1 SSHAT and CDR2 FNYEAQ (reference sequence). This CDR3 has 14 residues. The CDR3 reads CASSSSGLQETQFF. The CDR3 DNA reads as TGTGCTAGCAGCTCCTCCGGGTTGCAAGAGACCCAGTTCTTC.

The chain is built from TRBV20-1 and TRBJ1-5, with 8 nucleotides matching TRBD1. Germline CDR1 DFQATT, CDR2 SNEGSKA (reference sequence). This CDR3 region has 13 residues. V shed 2 bases, J shed 5 bases, and the junction held 2 bases outside the gene matches. This CDR3 reads CSARSQGDQPQHF. The CDR3 DNA follows: TGCAGTGCTAGATCACAGGGGGATCAGCCCCAGCATTTT.

The V gene is TRBV7-2, the J gene TRBJ2-3; 9 nucleotides align to TRBD1. This CDR3 is built from 16 residues. V trimming: 6 bases; J trimming: 4 bases; junction bases outside the gene matches: 11. CDR1 is SGHTA and CDR2 is FQGNSA in the germline V gene. CDR3 sequence (DNA): TGTGCCAGCAGACCACAGGCGGGACAGGGAGCAGATACGCAGTATTTT. Translation gives CASRPQAGQGADTQYF.

This chain joins TRBV12-3 or TRBV12-4 and TRBJ1-2; maybe TRBD1 (6 bases). This CDR3 is 14 amino acids long. Trimming removed 3 bases from V and 2 bases from J, with 10 bases in between. Written as DNA, the CDR3 is TGTGCCAGCAGTTTTAAGACAGGAAACTATGGCTACACCTTC. The encoded protein is CASSFKTGNYGYTF.

The chain carries TRBV29-1 and TRBJ2-5; possible D gene TRBD2, 6 bases. With 7 bases removed from V and 1 base from J, the gap between germline ends came to 16 bases. This CDR3 comprises 14 residues. The germline V gene encodes CDR1 SQVTM and CDR2 ANQGSEA. The CDR3 protein is CSAWDRGIQETQYF. CDR3 in DNA: TGCAGCGCCTGGGACCGCGGGATCCAAGAGACCCAGTACTTC. Combining the CDR3 with reference TRBV29-1 and TRBJ2-5 gives the whole variable domain SAVISQKPSRDICQRGTSLTIQCQVDSQVTMMFWYRQQPGQSLTLIATANQGSEATYESGFVIDKFPISRPNLTFSTLTVSNMSPEDSSIYLCSAWDRGIQETQYFGPGTRLLVL.

This chain uses TRBV11-2 with TRBJ2-7; 15 positions agree with TRBD2. The CDR3 has 14 amino acids. CDR1 and CDR2 from the germline V gene are SGHAT and FQNNGV. The junction had 3 bases not matched to a gene; V was cut back by 5 bases and J by 7 bases. The CDR3 coding sequence is TGTGCCAGCAGCCGGACTAGCGGGAGGGGTGAGCAGTACTTC. It codes for CASSRTSGRGEQYF.

This rearrangement joins TRBV7-3 to TRBJ2-1, with D perhaps matching TRBD2 (7 bases). The ends were cut back, 4 bases at V and 8 bases at J, with 18 bases in the middle. In germline, CDR1 is SGHTA, CDR2 FQGTGA. This CDR3 has 15 residues. This CDR3 reads CASSSTGVGGDEQFF. The CDR3 coding sequence is TGTGCCAGCAGCTCGACAGGCGTGGGGGGGGATGAGCAGTTCTTC.

The V call is TRBV25-1, the J call TRBJ1-6; 8 nucleotides align to TRBD1. The CDR3 sequence is 14 residues long. The germline gives CDR1 MGHDK, CDR2 SYGVNS. Trimming cost V 6 bases and J 5 bases; bases outside gene matches: 3. The CDR3 region is CASRQGDHNSPLHF. The DNA of the CDR3 is TGTGCCAGCAGACAGGGGGACCATAATTCACCCCTCCACTTT.

The table lists this clonotype with a few counts. The rearrangement links TRBV4-1 to TRBJ2-4; 9 nucleotides match TRBD1. The DNA end lines up better with TRBJ2-7; the J call may be wrong. The CDR3 has 16 amino acids. Germline V CDR1 and CDR2: MGHRA, YSYEKL. CDR3 coding DNA: TGCGCCAGCAGCCACGAACCTACAGGGGGCAGGGTCGAGCAGTACTTC. Translating it yields CASSHEPTGGRVEQYF.

The rearrangement joins TRBV7-9 to TRBJ2-3, with D perhaps matching TRBD1 or TRBD2 (5 bases each). CDR1 is SEHNR, CDR2 FQNEAQ, per germline (reference sequence). CDR3 length: 15 residues. With 5 bases removed from V and 0 bases from J, the gap between germline ends came to 12 bases. The CDR3 is CASSDTRDSTDTQYF. The CDR3 DNA reads as TGTGCCAGCAGCGACACCCGGGACAGCACAGATACGCAGTATTTT.

This clonotype was seen more than once but under ten times. CDR3: CASSWPGEGGYTF. As DNA, the CDR3 is TGTGCCAGCAGTTGGCCAGGGGAGGGTGGCTACACCTTC. This chain uses TRBV12-3 or TRBV12-4 with TRBJ1-2; possibly TRBD1 for D (6 bases). This CDR3 has 13 residues. Trimming shortened V by 4 bases and J by 7 bases, and 13 bases separated the two germline ends.

The chain is built from TRBV29-1 and TRBJ2-5; D remains ambiguous. The CDR3 consists of 14 residues. Germline V gives CDR1 SQVTM, CDR2 ANQGSEA. The V end lost 5 bases, the J end lost 0 bases, and 13 bases lay between the germline ends. The CDR3 protein is CSVRKLRYQETQYF. The CDR3, as DNA: TGCAGCGTTCGTAAGCTGAGGTACCAAGAGACCCAGTACTTC.

This chain connects TRBV5-4 to TRBJ2-5; possible D gene TRBD1, 6 bases. The CDR3 sequence is 15 residues long. Germline lookup yields CDR1 SGHNT and CDR2 YYREEE (reference sequence). Trimming took 4 bases from V and 3 from J, leaving 16 bases between them. The DNA for the CDR3 is TGTGCCAGCAGCCGAACCTCCAGGGGAGAAGAGACCCAGTACTTC. This encodes CASSRTSRGEETQYF. Full variable domain (remainder filled in from reference TRBV5-4 and TRBJ2-5): ETGVTQSPTHLIKTRGQQVTLRCSSQSGHNTVSWYQQALGQGPQFIFQYYREEENGRGNFPPRFSGLQFPNYSSELNVNALELDDSALYLCASSRTSRGEETQYFGPGTRLLVL.

The V and J genes are TRBV10-3 and TRBJ2-7, with a tentative D call TRBD2 (6 bases). The V end lost 0 bases, the J end lost 0 bases, and 9 bases lay between the germline ends. The CDR3 loop spans 15 amino acids. CDR1 ENHRY and CDR2 SYGVKD come from the germline V gene. The CDR3 spells CAISESVGSSYEQYF. The CDR3 DNA sequence: TGTGCCATCAGTGAGTCGGTCGGGAGCTCCTACGAGCAGTACTTC.

This clonotype was counted between two and nine times. This chain uses TRBV5-1 with TRBJ2-6; D call uncertain. This CDR3 region has 16 residues. The V and J ends lost 1 base and 0 bases respectively, with 8 bases between them. The germline gives CDR1 SGHRS, CDR2 YFSETQ. CDR3 sequence (DNA): TGCGCCAGCAGCTTGCCCGGAAGCTCTGGGGCCAACGTCCTGACTTTC. This codes for CASSLPGSSGANVLTF.

This clonotype has only a few counts. The genes are TRBV27 and TRBJ2-3; 12 nucleotides align to TRBD2. Germline CDR1 MNHEY, CDR2 SMNVEV (reference sequence). The CDR3 loop spans 17 amino acids. J gave up 5 bases and V 3 bases, and 9 bases lay outside the gene matches. The CDR3 protein is CASSFFRLAGVKDTQYF. CDR3 coding DNA: TGTGCCAGCAGTTTTTTCAGACTAGCGGGAGTGAAAGATACGCAGTATTTT.